This is a list of T cell receptor beta chains from one sample in a study of T cell responses to AZD1222 COVID-19 vaccine. Using immunoSEQ multiplex PCR, the repertoire was profiled, and TCRdb retains in-frame clones only, with some absent. Among just under 150,000 clones listed, over 85% were seen once. Here the sequenced sample was peripheral blood, taken 28 days after the second AZD1222 dose. These TCRs come from an adult who received the AZD1222 COVID-19 vaccine. Both conserved end residues are part of each CDR3. D genes are given only for firm matches. The size of a clone is reported for some rows only, either as once, few or many, or as a class for expanded clones.

abundance,v_gene,j_gene,d_gene,CDR3nt,CDR3aa
-,TRBV6-5,TRBJ1-2,-,TGTGCCAGCAGTTACTCGGGTCAGGAGTATGGCTACACCTTC,CASSYSGQEYGYTF
-,TRBV18,TRBJ1-4,TRBD1,TGTGCCAGCTCACCACAGGGACAGGCGAATGAAAAACTGTTTTTT,CASSPQGQANEKLFF
-,TRBV5-8,TRBJ2-5,-,TGTGCCAGCAACACAAATTCGGGCCTCTCTTTCCGAGAGACCCAGTACTTC,CASNTNSGLSFRETQYF
-,TRBV3-1/TRBV3-2,TRBJ1-1,TRBD1,TGTGCCAGCAGCCCAGACAGGGGAGCTGAAGCTTTCTTT,CASSPDRGAEAFF
-,TRBV4-2,TRBJ2-7,TRBD2,TGTGCCAGCAGCCAAGATCTCGGACTAGCGGGAACCTACGAGCAGTACTTC,CASSQDLGLAGTYEQYF
-,TRBV19,TRBJ2-2,TRBD2,TGTGCCAGTATTTCGTTTGCGGGGGCGAACACCGGGGAGCTGTTTTTT,CASISFAGANTGELFF
-,TRBV6-5,TRBJ2-1,TRBD2,TGTGCCAGCAGTTATGGGGCGGGAGGGTTCCTAAATGAGCAGTTCTTC,CASSYGAGGFLNEQFF
-,TRBV12-5,TRBJ1-5,-,TGTGCTAGTGGTTTGGTAGTTTTTAGGGGGAGGAATCAGCCCCAGCATTTT,CASGLVVFRGRNQPQHF
-,TRBV9,TRBJ2-3,-,TGTGCCAGCAGCCCCTTTAGTGCGCTAGAATATACGCAGTATTTT,CASSPFSALEYTQYF
-,TRBV28,TRBJ2-7,-,TGTGCCAGCAGGTATCGCAGGGACCGGGGGGAGCAGTACTTC,CASRYRRDRGEQYF
-,TRBV12-3/TRBV12-4,TRBJ1-1,TRBD1,TGTGCCAGCAGTTTTACAGGGGGAGGGGCTTTCTTT,CASSFTGGGAFF
-,TRBV6-2/TRBV6-3,TRBJ1-1,-,TGTGCCAGCAACCCAGGGGCTGGGCCCTCCGGAACTGAAGCTTTCTTT,CASNPGAGPSGTEAFF
-,TRBV4-1,TRBJ1-6,-,TGCGCCAGCGCGCCAGGGAGCTCCTATAATTCACCCCTCCACTTT,CASAPGSSYNSPLHF
few,TRBV28,TRBJ1-5,-,TGTGCCAGCAGTTTAGGGGGGAATATCAATCAGCCCCAGCATTTT,CASSLGGNINQPQHF
-,TRBV18,TRBJ1-2,TRBD1,TGTGCCAGCTCACCAGAGGCTGGCGGGACAGCCTATGGCTACACCTTC,CASSPEAGGTAYGYTF
-,TRBV24-1,TRBJ2-2,TRBD2,TGTGCCACCAGTGATTTCCCACTAGCGGGGAAGGGGACCGGGGAGCTGTTTTTT,CATSDFPLAGKGTGELFF
-,TRBV18,TRBJ1-1,-,TGTGCCAGCTCCCCCCGGGTAGATCCGAACACTGAAGCTTTCTTT,CASSPRVDPNTEAFF
once,TRBV7-2,TRBJ1-6,-,TGTGCCAGCAGTCTCCAGGGTACGGGTCGAAATTCACCCCTCCACTTT,CASSLQGTGRNSPLHF
-,TRBV7-2,TRBJ2-7,-,TGTGCCAGCAGCTTACATATGGACTCCTACGAGCAGTACTTC,CASSLHMDSYEQYF
-,TRBV27,TRBJ1-5,TRBD1,TGTGCCAGCAGTCCGAGGACAGGCCCGAATGATCAGCCCCAGCATTTT,CASSPRTGPNDQPQHF
-,TRBV6-5,TRBJ1-2,TRBD1,TGTGCCAGCAAGGAGGAACCGGGGACAGGTTATGGCTACACCTTC,CASKEEPGTGYGYTF
-,TRBV7-9,TRBJ2-7,-,TGTGCCAGCAGCTTGTCAGACTACGAGCAGTACTTC,CASSLSDYEQYF
-,TRBV6-6,TRBJ1-3,TRBD1,TGTGCCAGCAGTTACTCGGGACAGCTCTCTGGAAACACCATATATTTT,CASSYSGQLSGNTIYF
once,TRBV2,TRBJ2-7,-,TGTGCCAGCAGTCCCGGACAGCTATACGAGCAGTACTTC,CASSPGQLYEQYF
few,TRBV6-4,TRBJ2-1,TRBD1,TGTGCCAGCAGTGACTCTCCGGGACAGCCTGACAATGAGCAGTTCTTC,CASSDSPGQPDNEQFF
-,TRBV4-1,TRBJ2-7,-,TGCGCCAGCAGCCAATTGAAGACCCTGAGCTCCTACGAGCAGTACTTC,CASSQLKTLSSYEQYF
-,TRBV7-2,TRBJ2-1,TRBD2,TGTGCCAGCAGCTTTTCACTAGGGACTAGCGGATACAATGAGCAGTTCTTC,CASSFSLGTSGYNEQFF
-,TRBV7-2,TRBJ2-1,-,TGTGCCAGCAGCTTAGACGGGGGTGGCTCCTACAATGAGCAGTTCTTC,CASSLDGGGSYNEQFF
-,TRBV7-3,TRBJ1-2,TRBD1,TGTGCCAGCAGCCCCCGACAGGGGTATGGCTACACCTTC,CASSPRQGYGYTF
-,TRBV9,TRBJ1-1,TRBD1,TGTGCCAGCAGCGTAGACCGACAGGGCAGAACTGAAGCTTTCTTT,CASSVDRQGRTEAFF
-,TRBV18,TRBJ2-1,-,TGTGCCAGCTCACCACCGAGGCAAAGCTCCTACAATGAGCAGTTCTTC,CASSPPRQSSYNEQFF
-,TRBV30,TRBJ1-2,TRBD1,TGTGCCTGGAGTGTTCCGAGGACAGGGGGCGATGGCTACACCTTC,CAWSVPRTGGDGYTF
-,TRBV2,TRBJ2-7,TRBD2,TGTGCCAGCAGAATAGCGGGGGCCTACGAGCAGTACTTC,CASRIAGAYEQYF
-,TRBV12-3/TRBV12-4,TRBJ1-2,TRBD1,TGTGCCAGCAGTGCACAGGGGAACTATGGCTACACCTTC,CASSAQGNYGYTF
-,TRBV4-3,TRBJ2-5,TRBD2,TGCGCCAGCAGCCAAGGGCTAGCGGGAGGTCCGCAAGAGACCCAGTACTTC,CASSQGLAGGPQETQYF
once,TRBV18,TRBJ2-5,-,TGTGCCAGCTCACTCGGGCCCGGAAGCGGCCAAGAGACCCAGTACTTC,CASSLGPGSGQETQYF
-,TRBV28,TRBJ2-7,-,TGTGCCAGCAGTTCACCGGGCCTTCCAAAGGAGGAGCAGTACTTC,CASSSPGLPKEEQYF
few,TRBV21-1,TRBJ1-2,-,TGTGCCAGCAGCAAAGAGGGCGGTCACTATGGCTACACCTTC,CASSKEGGHYGYTF
-,TRBV5-1,TRBJ1-1,-,TGCGCCAGCAGCTTGGTGGGCTCGAACACTGAAGCTTTCTTT,CASSLVGSNTEAFF
-,TRBV28,TRBJ1-1,-,TGTGCCAGCAGTTTTGGACAGTCCACTGAAGCTTTCTTT,CASSFGQSTEAFF
-,TRBV5-1,TRBJ1-1,-,TGCGCCAGCAGCTCGGGGCGGTTGTTCACTGAAGCTTTCTTT,CASSSGRLFTEAFF
-,TRBV6-6,TRBJ1-4,-,TGTGCCAGCAGTTATGGACCCGCTGAAAAACTGTTTTTT,CASSYGPAEKLFF
-,TRBV12-3/TRBV12-4,TRBJ1-2,-,TGTGCCAGCAGTTTTCAGTCTTTGGATGGCTACACCTTC,CASSFQSLDGYTF
-,TRBV6-2/TRBV6-3,TRBJ2-7,TRBD2,TGTGCCAGCAGTTACTCGATAACAGGGACTAGCATCCACGAGCAGTACTTC,CASSYSITGTSIHEQYF
-,TRBV2,TRBJ2-5,TRBD1,TGTGCCAGCAGCCAGGGACAGGGGCCCCTTGAGACCCAGTACTTC,CASSQGQGPLETQYF
-,TRBV11-3,TRBJ2-2,-,TGTGCCAGCAGCAGGGACTTCCCCACCGGGGAGCTGTTTTTT,CASSRDFPTGELFF
few,TRBV3-1/TRBV3-2,TRBJ1-3,-,TGTGCCAGCAGCCAAGAACAACAGACCGGTGGGGACACCATATATTTT,CASSQEQQTGGDTIYF
-,TRBV7-8,TRBJ2-3,-,TGTGCCAGCAGCCAATCCCTCAGTGATACGCAGTATTTT,CASSQSLSDTQYF
-,TRBV6-6,TRBJ1-1,TRBD1,TGTGCCAGCAGTCCCGGGACAGGGGGCGGGAGCACTGAAGCTTTCTTT,CASSPGTGGGSTEAFF
-,TRBV7-9,TRBJ1-5,-,TGTGCCAGCAGCTTAGCGGACACCAGCAATCAGCCCCAGCATTTT,CASSLADTSNQPQHF
-,TRBV5-1,TRBJ2-7,-,TGCGCCAGCAGCCCAGCTACAGGTCTCCCCTACGAGCAGTACTTC,CASSPATGLPYEQYF
-,TRBV5-1,TRBJ1-2,TRBD1,TGCGCCAGCAGCTTGAGGGGACAGGTGGATCCTAACTATGGCTACACCTTC,CASSLRGQVDPNYGYTF
-,TRBV19,TRBJ1-2,TRBD1,TGTGCCACATCAAACAGGGGTCGGGCCTATGGCTACACCTTC,CATSNRGRAYGYTF
-,TRBV11-1,TRBJ2-2,-,TGTGCCAGCAGCTTAGACCCGAACACCGGGGAGCTGTTTTTT,CASSLDPNTGELFF
once,TRBV25-1,TRBJ2-7,-,TGTGCCAGCAATCCCAGGGGATACTCCTACGAGCAGTACTTC,CASNPRGYSYEQYF
-,TRBV9,TRBJ1-1,-,TGTGCCAGCAGCGTAGATTCGACGGCCACTGAAGCTTTCTTT,CASSVDSTATEAFF
-,TRBV19,TRBJ1-1,TRBD1,TGTGCCAGTACCATGGACAGGGTCAATACTGAAGCTTTCTTT,CASTMDRVNTEAFF
-,TRBV23-1,TRBJ1-1,-,TGCGCCAGCAGTCAATCGATGGGGAGGGAGACTGAAGCTTTCTTT,CASSQSMGRETEAFF
-,TRBV6-5,TRBJ2-7,TRBD1,TGTGCCAGCACCGACAGGGTGGGCGAGCAGTACTTC,CASTDRVGEQYF
-,TRBV4-2,TRBJ1-1,-,TGTGCCAGCAGCCAAGATTCAGACAGCGGAAGGGGATTGAACACTGAAGCTTTCTTT,CASSQDSDSGRGLNTEAFF